Following are 21 T cell receptor beta chains from one sample sequenced in a study of blood T cell repertoires in COVID-19. Data came from immunoSEQ multiplex PCR; TCRdb stores just in-frame clones and leaves some out. The table records tens of thousands of clones, 84% of them present only once. The specimen was peripheral blood. These receptor sequences come from a human donor in a cohort sampled during active COVID-19.

The chain is built from TRBV12-3 or TRBV12-4 and TRBJ2-7; D possibly corresponds to TRBD1 (6 bases). V was trimmed by 4 bases and J by 3 bases, leaving 10 bases between them. The CDR3 runs to 13 residues. This CDR3 reads CASSSDRNYEQYF. The CDR3 region has the DNA TGTGCCAGCAGTTCGGACAGAAACTACGAGCAGTACTTC.

The rearrangement joins TRBV19 to TRBJ2-2; 12 bases agree with TRBD1. Germline loops: CDR1 LNHDA, CDR2 SQIVND (reference sequence). CDR3 size: 16 residues. V was clipped by 8 bases and J by 1 base; unmatched bases: 5. Here the CDR3 reads CASGDRGRRNTGELFF. In DNA, the CDR3 is TGTGCCAGTGGGGACAGGGGGCGACGGAACACCGGGGAGCTGTTTTTT.

The rearrangement joins TRBV3-1 (or the pseudogene TRBV3-2) to TRBJ2-1; D not certain. This CDR3 region has 14 residues. V gave up 1 base and J gave up 2 bases, with 6 bases separating them. CDR1 is LGHDT and CDR2 is YNNKEL in the germline V gene (reference sequence). This CDR3 is CASSQGSAYNEQFF. The CDR3 region has the DNA TGTGCCAGCAGCCAAGGGTCAGCCTACAATGAGCAGTTCTTC.

This chain links TRBV12-5 with TRBJ2-7; D gene unclear. The CDR3 is 12 residues long. The V gene's germline CDR1 is LGHNT and CDR2 FRNRAP. The V end was cut by 1 base, the J end by 4 bases, with 5 bases between. CDR3 protein: CASGLGRYEQYF. CDR3 DNA sequence: TGTGCTAGTGGTTTGGGGAGATACGAGCAGTACTTC.

The CDR3 loop is CASSDEGTGRNSPLHF. The CDR3 DNA reads TGTGCCAGCAGTGACGAAGGTACAGGGAGAAATTCACCCCTCCACTTT. This chain uses TRBV25-1 with TRBJ1-6, with D possibly TRBD1 on 6 matching bases. Trimming cost V 3 bases and J 7 bases, with 16 bases left between them. The CDR3 contains 16 residues. Germline V gene data show CDR1 as MGHDK and CDR2 as SYGVNS.

The rearrangement links TRBV7-6 to TRBJ2-7; 14 positions agree with TRBD2. The CDR3 length is 16 residues. V trimming: 5 bases; J trimming: 1 base; junction bases outside the gene matches: 4. Germline assignment: CDR1 SGHVS and CDR2 FNYEAQ. CDR3 DNA sequence: TGTGCCAGCAGCCCAGGACTAGCGGGGGGTTCCTACGAGCAGTACTTC. This codes for CASSPGLAGGSYEQYF.

This clone was detected only once. The J gene is TRBJ2-6, the V gene TRBV7-8, with a tentative D call TRBD2 (6 bases). This CDR3 region has 19 residues. V was trimmed by 5 bases and J by 0 bases, leaving 20 bases between them. Germline CDR1 SGHVS, CDR2 FQNEAQ. CDR3 DNA sequence: TGTGCCAGCAGCGGGGGTATGGGGAAGGGACTCTCTGGGGCCAACGTCCTGACTTTC. Protein sequence: CASSGGMGKGLSGANVLTF.

The gene calls are TRBV12-2 and TRBJ2-5; TRBD1 reflects the table's D call only, with no check against the DNA. TRBV12-2 is assigned pseudogene status. CDR3 length equals 20 residues. The CDR3 loop is CASRLVLGQGPAGQLGTQYF. CDR3 bases: TGTGCAAGTCGCTTAGTTTTGGGACAGGGGCCGGCGGGCCAGCTTGGGACCCAGTACTTC.

The chain uses TRBV6-6 and TRBJ2-7; the D gene is possibly TRBD1 (5 bases). Deletions cut 6 bases from V and 1 base from J, with 19 bases between. The CDR3 is 16 residues long. Germline V gene data show CDR1 as MNHNY and CDR2 as SVGAGI (reference sequence). In nucleotides, the CDR3 is TGTGCCAGCAGCCTATGGGGTCAGGGAAAATCCTACGAGCAGTACTTC. The encoded protein is CASSLWGQGKSYEQYF.

The J gene is TRBJ1-3, the V gene TRBV12-3 or TRBV12-4, with 7 bases fitting TRBD1. The CDR3 has 13 residues. Trimming took 4 bases from V and 3 from J; bases not matched to a gene: 0. CDR3 nucleotide sequence: TGTGCCAGCAGTTACAGGGGTGGAAACACCATATATTTT. This codes for CASSYRGGNTIYF.

This chain links TRBV5-1 with TRBJ2-5; 8 nucleotides line up with TRBD1. With 4 bases clipped from V and 4 bases from J, the junction kept 9 bases outside the gene matches. The CDR3 has 15 amino acids. The germline V gene encodes CDR1 SGHRS and CDR2 YFSETQ. The CDR3 reads CASSPRQGRGETQYF. CDR3 nucleotide sequence: TGCGCCAGCAGCCCCCGACAGGGGAGAGGAGAGACCCAGTACTTC.

This chain uses TRBV24-1 with TRBJ2-1; possibly TRBD1 for D (6 bases). There are 14 residues in the CDR3. V lost 4 bases and J 9 bases, leaving 15 bases between the germline ends. From germline, CDR1 is KGHDR and CDR2 SFDVKD. CDR3 sequence: CATSDHYRDGEQFF. Written as DNA, the CDR3 is TGTGCCACCAGTGACCATTACAGGGACGGTGAGCAGTTCTTC.

V is TRBV7-2 and J is TRBJ2-7; D ambiguous. Germline V lookup: CDR1 SGHTA, CDR2 FQGNSA. V lost 5 bases to trimming and J lost 6 bases, with 8 bases between them. The CDR3 runs 11 residues. The CDR3 region is CASSPLREQYF. CDR3 DNA: TGTGCCAGCAGCCCACTGCGCGAGCAGTACTTC.

The chain couples TRBV5-1 to TRBJ1-4; TRBD1 might be the D (6 bases). V was clipped by 0 bases and J by 6 bases, with 9 bases between them. The CDR3 is 14 amino acids. Germline-derived CDR1 and CDR2 are SGHRS and YFSETQ. CDR3 protein: CASSLGSGDEKLFF. CDR3 nucleotide sequence: TGCGCCAGCAGCTTGGGGTCAGGGGATGAAAAACTGTTTTTT.

This chain uses TRBV18 with TRBJ1-1; D is ambiguous. V was cut by 2 bases and J by 7 bases, with 11 bases left in between. The CDR3 length is 13 residues. CDR1 and CDR2 from the germline V gene are KGHSH and LQKENI. Written as DNA, the CDR3 is TGTGCCAGCTCACCAAACAGACACGATGAAGCTTTCTTT. Translated: CASSPNRHDEAFF.

The V gene is TRBV28, the J gene TRBJ1-5; D not certain. The germline V and J ends were trimmed by 2 bases and 3 bases, with 11 bases remaining between them. Germline V gene data show CDR1 as MDHEN and CDR2 as SYDVKM. The CDR3 spans 15 residues. In nucleotides, the CDR3 is TGTGCCAGCAGTTTAGGGTCAGGTTTCAATCAGCCCCAGCATTTT. Amino acids: CASSLGSGFNQPQHF.

The V call is TRBV4-1, the J call TRBJ2-3; no clear D. Germline values: CDR1 MGHRA, CDR2 YSYEKL. The length of the CDR3 is 15 residues. V was pared by 2 bases and J by 6 bases, with 15 bases between. In DNA form, the CDR3 reads TGCGCCAGCAGCCAACAACAGACCTCTGGGGATACGCAGTATTTT. Translating gives CASSQQQTSGDTQYF.

CDR3 in amino acids: CASGAREQYF. CDR3 in DNA: TGTGCCAGCGGGGCCAGGGAGCAGTACTTC. The rearrangement links TRBV28 to TRBJ2-7; perhaps TRBD1 as D (5 bases). V was clipped by 8 bases and J by 7 bases, with 9 bases between them. The length of the CDR3 is 10 residues. Per germline, CDR1 MDHEN and CDR2 SYDVKM.

This clone appeared a single time. The gene calls are TRBV28 and TRBJ2-7, with a tentative D call TRBD2 (5 bases). The V end lost 2 bases, the J end lost 3 bases, and 11 bases lay between the germline ends. This CDR3 has 14 residues. The germline V gene encodes CDR1 MDHEN and CDR2 SYDVKM. This CDR3 is CASSLGDYLYEQYF. CDR3 sequence (DNA): TGTGCCAGCAGTTTAGGAGACTACCTCTACGAGCAGTACTTC.

CDR3 in DNA: TGCAGCGTTCAAGTCTCGGCGGGGGAAGATACGCAGTATTTT. Its translation: CSVQVSAGEDTQYF. V and J are TRBV29-1 and TRBJ2-3; 7 bases agree with TRBD2. The trim removed 5 bases at V and 5 bases at J, leaving 10 bases unmatched. This CDR3 comprises 14 residues. Germline CDR1 SQVTM, CDR2 ANQGSEA.

V and J are TRBV2 and TRBJ2-1, with 10 positions matching TRBD2. V lost 2 bases, J lost 7 bases, and 8 bases stayed unmatched. This CDR3 contains 16 residues. CDR1 and CDR2 from the germline V gene are SNHLY and FYNNEI. Here the CDR3 reads CASSELSSGRSNEQFF. The CDR3 DNA follows: TGTGCCAGCAGTGAATTATCTAGCGGGAGAAGTAATGAGCAGTTCTTC.